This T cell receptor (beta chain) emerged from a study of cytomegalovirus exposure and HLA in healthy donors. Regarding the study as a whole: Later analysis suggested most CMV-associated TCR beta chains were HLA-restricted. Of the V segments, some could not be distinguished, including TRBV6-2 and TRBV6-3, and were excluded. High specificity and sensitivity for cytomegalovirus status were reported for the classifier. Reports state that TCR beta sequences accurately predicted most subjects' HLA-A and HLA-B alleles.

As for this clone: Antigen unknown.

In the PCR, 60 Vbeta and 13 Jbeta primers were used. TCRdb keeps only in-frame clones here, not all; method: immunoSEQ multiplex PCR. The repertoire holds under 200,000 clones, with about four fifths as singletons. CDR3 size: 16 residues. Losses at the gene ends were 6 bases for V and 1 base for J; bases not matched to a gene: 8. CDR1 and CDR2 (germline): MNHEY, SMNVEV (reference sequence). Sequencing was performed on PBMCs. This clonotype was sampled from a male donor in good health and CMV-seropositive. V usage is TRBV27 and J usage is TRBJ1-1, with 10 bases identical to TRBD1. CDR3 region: CASRYDRGLANTEAFF. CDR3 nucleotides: TGTGCCAGCAGATATGACAGGGGGCTGGCGAACACTGAAGCTTTCTTT.